This T cell receptor beta chain was captured in a study of response to subunit inactivated influenza vaccine. This clonotype occurred many times. Its antigen is unknown. V trimming: 6 bases; J trimming: 11 bases; junction bases outside the gene matches: 4. The CDR3 contains 12 residues. A single record per CDR3 protein comes from TCRdb applying MiXCR to the RT-PCR reads. The sample shows around 760,000 distinct CDR3 sequences, about 14% of them seen only once. Study outcomes and limitations: Few new T cells, the authors suggested, are recruited by each seasonal influenza vaccination.

The TCR originated in a man aged 50 to 60 who received an inactivated influenza vaccine. This material consisted of PBMCs from blood, taken 14 days before vaccination. The chain links TRBV12-3 or TRBV12-4 to TRBJ2-2; TRBD2 aligns across 9 bases. This CDR3 is CASSWTSAELFF. In DNA form, the CDR3 reads TGTGCCAGCAGCTGGACTAGCGCAGAGCTGTTTTTT.